This passage covers 5 T cell receptor beta chains from one sample sequenced in a study of blood T cell repertoires in COVID-19. Repertoires were generated with immunoSEQ multiplex PCR, while TCRdb's copy carries only in-frame clones and drops some. The sample records 200,000 to 250,000 clones, about 88% being singletons. The sequencing input was peripheral blood. The source is a woman between 35 and 50 years old with acute or convalescent COVID-19.

This chain joins TRBV6-1 and TRBJ2-3; 16 bases are shared with TRBD2. In germline, CDR1 is MNHNS, CDR2 SASEGT. The CDR3 runs 19 residues. V trimming: 0 bases; J trimming: 4 bases; junction bases outside the gene matches: 7. The CDR3 DNA is TGTGCCAGCAGTGAAGCTGGCGGGACTAGCGGGGGGGGAGCAGATACGCAGTATTTT. It is translated as CASSEAGGTSGGGADTQYF.

The chain has TRBV18 and TRBJ2-7, with 7 nucleotides matching TRBD1. V lost 2 bases, J lost 6 bases, and 4 bases stayed unmatched. The CDR3 loop spans 13 amino acids. Germline V gene lookup returns CDR1 KGHSH and CDR2 LQKENI. CDR3 region: CASSPVGGSEQYV. In DNA, the CDR3 is TGTGCCAGCTCACCAGTAGGGGGCTCCGAGCAGTACGTC.

This chain connects TRBV3-1 (or the pseudogene TRBV3-2) to TRBJ1-2; a possible D gene is TRBD1 (5 bases). V was shortened by 1 base and J by 8 bases, with 14 bases between the two germline ends. The CDR3 sequence is 14 residues long. Per the germline V gene, CDR1 is LGHDT and CDR2 is YNNKEL (reference sequence). The chain's CDR3 is CASSQVGRDGGYTF. CDR3 sequence (DNA): TGTGCCAGCAGCCAAGTTGGCAGGGATGGAGGCTACACCTTC.

The gene calls are TRBV9 and TRBJ1-1; tentative D call: TRBD1 (6 bases). The germline V gene encodes CDR1 SGDLS and CDR2 YYNGEE. The V and J ends lost 2 bases and 1 base respectively, with 12 bases between them. This CDR3 is built from 15 residues. The CDR3 is CASSVTTGRNTEAFF. The DNA of the CDR3 is TGTGCCAGCAGCGTGACTACAGGGAGGAACACTGAAGCTTTCTTT.

This chain connects TRBV27 to TRBJ1-5, with D perhaps matching TRBD1 (5 bases). Trimming stripped 1 base from V and 2 bases from J, with 12 bases between. CDR1 MNHEY and CDR2 SMNVEV come from the germline V gene (reference sequence). The CDR3 totals 16 residues. The CDR3 loop is CASSLLGGGGNQPQHF. CDR3 DNA sequence: TGTGCCAGCAGTTTATTGGGCGGAGGGGGCAATCAGCCCCAGCATTTT.